The following is a T cell receptor beta chain sequence with its context. Antigen unknown. CDR3 length: 15 amino acids. Germline V lookup: CDR1 SGHAT, CDR2 FQDESV (reference sequence). J lost 6 bases, V lost 3 bases, and 6 bases had no gene match. Some clones are missing from TCRdb's copy, which holds only in-frame ones; the method was immunoSEQ multiplex PCR. Of 250,000 to 400,000 clones listed, approximately 90% are singletons. While the first cohort had 600 to 750 subjects, the donors belonged to the separate validation cohort of about 130 subjects. The record originates from a study of cytomegalovirus exposure and HLA in healthy donors. Overall study results and limits: Overall, approximately 180 TCR beta chains were annotated as cytomegalovirus-associated.

This chain connects TRBV11-1 to TRBJ2-2; 8 bases line up with TRBD2. Sequenced material: PBMCs. The TCR originated in a young woman in good health and CMV-seropositive. The CDR3 region is CASSFERGTSGELFF. The CDR3 DNA reads as TGTGCCAGCAGCTTTGAGCGGGGGACGTCCGGGGAGCTGTTTTTT.